A selection of T cell receptor beta chains follows, all from one sample in a study of blood T cell repertoires in COVID-19. This table comes from immunoSEQ multiplex PCR, and its TCRdb copy is limited to in-frame clones, with some not included. The sample has 250,000 to 400,000 clones, roughly nine tenths seen once. Sample: PBMCs or T cells enriched from blood (not recorded which). Every receptor here comes from a man aged 55 to 70 who had recovered from COVID-19. The CDR3 runs from the conserved cysteine through the conserved F or W. D genes are given only for firm matches. The listing skips clone size in some rows; elsewhere it reads once, few, many or a size class.

V gene	clone size	D gene	J gene	CDR3 protein	CDR3 DNA
TRBV6-2/TRBV6-3	.	.	TRBJ1-5	CASSLDRNSNQPQHF	TGTGCCAGCAGCCTTGACAGAAACAGCAATCAGCCCCAGCATTTT
TRBV9	.	.	TRBJ2-4	CASSGREGKNIQYF	TGTGCCAGCAGCGGGAGGGAAGGCAAAAACATTCAGTACTTC
TRBV6-5	.	.	TRBJ2-3	CASRPPSSGADTQYF	TGTGCCAGCAGACCTCCTTCATCAGGGGCGGATACGCAGTATTTT
TRBV11-2	.	TRBD2	TRBJ2-7	CASRGGIGYEQYF	TGTGCCTCACGGGGGGGAATAGGCTACGAGCAGTACTTC
TRBV7-9	.	.	TRBJ2-2	CASSFFYPWRSDDTGELFF	TGTGCCAGCAGCTTTTTTTACCCTTGGCGGAGTGACGACACCGGGGAGCTGTTTTTT
TRBV7-8	.	.	TRBJ1-2	CASTRDTTYGYTF	TGTGCCAGCACCCGGGACACAACCTATGGCTACACCTTC
TRBV27	.	.	TRBJ2-6	CASSFSGANVLTF	TGTGCCAGCAGCTTCTCTGGGGCCAACGTCCTGACTTTC
TRBV5-1	.	.	TRBJ1-2	CASSADSYGYTF	TGCGCCAGCAGCGCCGACAGTTATGGCTACACCTTC
TRBV3-1/TRBV3-2	.	TRBD1	TRBJ2-4	CASSHITGGATKNIQYF	TGTGCCAGCAGCCATATAACAGGGGGCGCGACCAAAAACATTCAGTACTTC
TRBV3-1/TRBV3-2	.	.	TRBJ1-2	CASSQGLKNCTF	TGTGCCAGCAGCCAAGGACTAAAGAACTGCACCTTC
TRBV6-5	.	.	TRBJ1-3	CASSYSDGGRGNTIYF	TGTGCCAGCAGTTACTCTGACGGGGGGCGCGGAAACACCATATATTTT
TRBV18	once	TRBD1	TRBJ1-2	CASSPRQGEGYGYTF	TGTGCCAGCTCACCCAGACAGGGGGAGGGCTATGGCTACACCTTC
TRBV12-5	few	.	TRBJ2-7	CASGLVGLGRVYEQYF	TGTGCTAGTGGTTTGGTAGGGCTAGGCAGGGTCTACGAGCAGTACTTC
TRBV9	.	TRBD1	TRBJ1-2	CASSVQGGAGYGYTF	TGTGCCAGCAGCGTACAAGGGGGCGCGGGCTATGGCTACACCTTC
TRBV25-1	.	.	TRBJ2-3	CASSDPDRTYTDTQYF	TGTGCCAGCAGTGACCCAGACAGGACCTACACAGATACGCAGTATTTT
TRBV29-1	.	.	TRBJ1-3	CSVEDDQGPRNTIYF	TGCAGCGTTGAAGATGACCAGGGCCCCAGGAACACCATATATTTT
TRBV7-9	.	TRBD1	TRBJ1-5	CASSLTGDSNQPQHF	TGTGCCAGCAGCCTGACAGGGGATAGCAATCAGCCCCAGCATTTT
TRBV10-1	.	TRBD2	TRBJ2-1	CASSESPGVAGHREQFF	TGCGCCAGCAGTGAGTCGCCCGGGGTAGCGGGGCACCGGGAGCAGTTCTTC
TRBV24-1	once	.	TRBJ2-2	CATSDPGGNTGELFF	TGTGCCACCAGTGATCCTGGAGGGAACACCGGGGAGCTGTTTTTT
TRBV5-1	few	TRBD1	TRBJ1-3	CASSGDRSGNTIYF	TGCGCCAGCAGCGGGGACAGGTCAGGAAACACCATATATTTT
TRBV19	.	TRBD1	TRBJ1-5	CASGRSGTGVQPQHF	TGTGCCAGTGGTCGCTCCGGGACAGGGGTTCAGCCCCAGCATTTT
TRBV6-1	.	.	TRBJ1-2	CASSELEGRRSSYGYTF	TGTGCCAGCAGTGAATTGGAGGGTCGGCGGTCTTCCTATGGCTACACCTTC
TRBV18	.	.	TRBJ1-1	CASSPSFSNTEAFF	TGTGCCAGCTCACCATCCTTCTCCAACACTGAAGCTTTCTTT
TRBV5-1	.	.	TRBJ2-7	CASSLRGGVYRGVNEQYF	TGCGCCAGCAGCTTGCGGGGAGGAGTATATAGGGGTGTTAACGAGCAGTACTTC
TRBV7-9	.	TRBD2	TRBJ2-1	CASSLSGSNEQFF	TGTGCCAGCAGCTTAAGCGGGAGCAATGAGCAGTTCTTC